The 5 T cell receptor beta chains below come from one sample, sequenced in a study of radiation and T cells in renal cell carcinoma. Time point described: baseline pretreatment blood. The treatment is: 15 Gy SBRT to primary tumor, nephrectomy 4 weeks later. The method was immunoSEQ multiplex PCR; TCRdb's version includes in-frame clones alone and lacks a portion of them. This table has 55,000 to 65,000 clones, around 72% appearing once. This specimen was blood, taken from a patient whose treatment included radiotherapy and nephrectomy. Receptors were obtained from a man aged 60-69 years with renal cell carcinoma.

This chain uses TRBV7-2 with TRBJ2-1; TRBD2 agrees at 9 bases. With 7 bases clipped from V and 8 bases from J, the junction kept 15 bases outside the gene matches. This CDR3 has 16 residues. Looked up from germline, CDR1 is SGHTA and CDR2 is FQGNSA. DNA of the CDR3: TGTGCCAGCATGGAAGGCAGCGGGGGGTTAATCCATGAGCAGTTCTTC. Protein: CASMEGSGGLIHEQFF.

The chain is built from TRBV6-5 and TRBJ1-2; 7 bases are a match to TRBD1. J lost 2 bases, V lost 2 bases, and 8 bases had no gene match. The CDR3 spans 16 residues. Germline V lookup: CDR1 MNHEY, CDR2 SVGAGI. The DNA for the CDR3 is TGTGCCAGCAGTTACACATCCCCGGACAGGAACTATGGCTACACCTTC. It encodes CASSYTSPDRNYGYTF.

This sequence joins TRBV9 and TRBJ2-5; 7 bases line up with TRBD2. V lost 4 bases and J lost 2; bases outside the gene matches: 8. From germline, CDR1 is SGDLS and CDR2 YYNGEE. CDR3 length: 15 amino acids. The CDR3 spells CASSSRTSAQETQYF. Written as DNA, the CDR3 is TGTGCCAGCAGCTCACGTACTAGCGCGCAAGAGACCCAGTACTTC.

The rearrangement links TRBV27 to TRBJ2-5; D may be TRBD1 (5 bases). Trimming took off 0 bases at V and 3 bases at J, with 17 bases between the two ends. The CDR3 length is 17 residues. Germline V lookup: CDR1 MNHEY, CDR2 SMNVEV (reference sequence). CDR3 amino acids: CASSLSWVGEGKETQYF. CDR3 DNA: TGTGCCAGCAGTTTATCTTGGGTAGGGGAAGGGAAAGAGACCCAGTACTTC.

J is TRBJ1-2 and V is TRBV6-6; a weak D match, TRBD1 (5 bases). V was shortened by 0 bases and J by 6 bases, with 14 bases between the two germline ends. The germline V gene encodes CDR1 MNHNY and CDR2 SVGAGI (reference sequence). This CDR3 has 15 residues. Here the CDR3 DNA reads TGTGCCAGCAGTTACTCGAGTGAGCAGGGCAATGGCTACACCTTC. The encoded protein is CASSYSSEQGNGYTF.